A selection of T cell receptor beta chains follows, all from one sample in a study of CD8 T cells in Susac syndrome. TCRdb processed the immunoSEQ multiplex PCR reads anew with MiXCR; each CDR3 protein has one entry. The table has some 140,000 distinct CDR3 sequences, around 91% seen once. What was sequenced was CD8+ T cells from PBMCs. The receptor source for this set is a human donor with multiple sclerosis. CDR3s include the opening cysteine and the closing phenylalanine or tryptophan. The D gene is left open where the match is weak. The size entry is marked missing in some rows and otherwise reads once, few, many or a size class.

CDR3aa	CDR3nt	abundance	d_gene	j_gene	v_gene
CASRSFSTDTQYF	TGTGCCAGCAGGAGCTTTAGCACAGATACGCAGTATTTT	NA	NA	TRBJ2-3	TRBV12-3/TRBV12-4
CASSLWSGGELFF	TGTGCCAGCAGTTTGTGGTCGGGCGGGGAGCTGTTTTTT	NA	NA	TRBJ2-2	TRBV27
CASRGGVPYEQYF	TGTGCCAGCAGGGGCGGGGTCCCCTACGAGCAGTACTTC	NA	NA	TRBJ2-7	TRBV2
CASSIVPGAEQYF	TGTGCCAGTAGTATAGTGCCAGGGGCAGAGCAGTACTTC	NA	NA	TRBJ2-7	TRBV19
CASSFSGGPETQYF	TGTGCCAGCAGTTTCTCGGGGGGCCCGGAGACCCAGTACTTC	NA	NA	TRBJ2-5	TRBV27
CASSLDAGWNYEQYF	TGTGCCAGCAGCTTAGATGCGGGGTGGAACTACGAGCAGTACTTC	NA	NA	TRBJ2-7	TRBV11-2
CASSLESSSYEQYF	TGTGCCAGCAGCTTGGAGTCTTCGAGCTACGAGCAGTACTTC	few	NA	TRBJ2-7	TRBV5-4
CATSSSGGADTQYF	TGTGCCACCAGCAGTTCGGGAGGTGCAGATACGCAGTATTTT	NA	TRBD2	TRBJ2-3	TRBV15
CASSLYSNTEAFF	TGTGCCAGCTCATTGTATTCGAACACTGAAGCTTTCTTT	few	NA	TRBJ1-1	TRBV19
CASSTTGETDTQYF	TGTGCCAGCAGTACGACAGGGGAGACAGATACGCAGTATTTT	NA	TRBD1	TRBJ2-3	TRBV6-2/TRBV6-3
CASSLIGSYEQYF	TGTGCCAGCAGCTTAATCGGCTCCTACGAGCAGTACTTC	NA	NA	TRBJ2-7	TRBV7-2
CASSLVLAEDNEQFF	TGCGCCAGCAGCTTGGTTCTAGCGGAGGACAATGAGCAGTTCTTC	NA	TRBD2	TRBJ2-1	TRBV5-1
CASRNFIQGIGTGELFF	TGTGCCAGCAGGAATTTTATACAGGGAATAGGCACCGGGGAGCTGTTTTTT	NA	NA	TRBJ2-2	TRBV27
CASSQDPLGGSANYGYTF	TGCGCCAGCAGCCAAGATCCCCTTGGGGGCTCAGCTAACTATGGCTACACCTTC	NA	NA	TRBJ1-2	TRBV4-1
CASSFSGSMTDTQYF	TGTGCCAGCAGCTTTAGCGGGAGTATGACAGATACGCAGTATTTT	NA	TRBD2	TRBJ2-3	TRBV25-1
CASTLGLDLIYFYGYTF	TGTGCCAGCACCCTGGGGTTGGATTTAATCTACTTCTATGGCTACACCTTC	NA	NA	TRBJ1-2	TRBV4-2
CASSLWGDNEQFF	TGTGCCAGCAGTTTATGGGGAGACAATGAGCAGTTCTTC	NA	NA	TRBJ2-1	TRBV28